One sample yielded the 12 T cell receptor beta chains listed below, sequenced in a study of blood T cell repertoires in COVID-19. Libraries were prepared by immunoSEQ multiplex PCR; TCRdb keeps only in-frame clonotypes and omits some of them. The table lists around 320,000 clones, approximately 85% of them singletons, with around 7.2% in the top ten. The sequencing input was peripheral blood. All receptors come from a human donor in a cohort sampled during active COVID-19.

This clone was counted between two and nine times. Different DNA sequences within this sample yield the same CDR3. The chain employs TRBV7-2 and TRBJ2-1; D not resolved. CDR1 and CDR2 from the germline V gene are SGHTA and FQGNSA. The CDR3 is 15 amino acids. Trimming removed 1 base at V and 0 bases at J, with 7 bases between. The CDR3 DNA is TGTGCCAGCAGCTTAGGATCGAGCTCCTACAATGAGCAGTTCTTC. It encodes CASSLGSSSYNEQFF.

The genes are TRBV5-6 and TRBJ1-2; D not resolved. Germline V gives CDR1 SGHDT, CDR2 YYEEEE. V dropped 0 bases and J dropped 4 bases, with 13 bases sitting between them. The CDR3 is 15 residues long. The CDR3 reads CASSLVTPSGYGYTF. In nucleotides, the CDR3 is TGTGCCAGCAGCTTGGTTACACCCTCTGGCTATGGCTACACCTTC.

This chain joins TRBV7-2 and TRBJ2-3, with a possible D match to TRBD2 (6 bases). CDR3 size: 14 residues. Looked up from germline, CDR1 is SGHTA and CDR2 is FQGNSA. Between the trimmed V and J ends, which lost 2 bases and 2 bases, there was a span of 8 bases. CDR3 amino acids: CASSLTGDTDTQYF. Here the CDR3 DNA reads TGTGCCAGCAGCTTAACGGGGGACACAGATACGCAGTATTTT. The complete variable domain, with remaining parts taken from reference TRBV7-2 and TRBJ2-3, reads GAGVSQSPSNKVTEKGKDVELRCDPISGHTALYWYRQSLGQGLEFLIYFQGNSAPDKSGLPSDRFSAERTGGSVSTLTIQRTQQEDSAVYLCASSLTGDTDTQYFGPGTRLTVL.

The chain couples TRBV7-3 to TRBJ2-5; D perhaps matches TRBD1 (5 bases). Germline V gene sequence: CDR1 SGHTA, CDR2 FQGTGA. The V and J ends lost 8 bases and 3 bases respectively, with 13 bases between them. This CDR3 contains 13 residues. CDR3 amino acids: CASLLLGEETQYF. DNA of the CDR3: TGTGCCAGCCTCCTTCTAGGGGAAGAGACCCAGTACTTC.

The gene calls are TRBV6-5 and TRBJ1-5; the D is unclear. Germline V gene lookup returns CDR1 MNHEY and CDR2 SVGAGI. This CDR3 spans 15 amino acids. V was clipped by 5 bases and J by 1 base, with 12 bases between them. The CDR3 DNA is TGTGCCAGCAGTAACGAGGGCGGCAGCAATCAGCCCCAGCATTTT. The encoded protein is CASSNEGGSNQPQHF.

The chain links TRBV11-2 to TRBJ1-2; D uncertain. In germline, CDR1 is SGHAT, CDR2 FQNNGV. V was cut by 3 bases and J by 7 bases, with 12 bases left in between. The CDR3 covers 13 residues. CDR3 region: CASSFLGVPGYTF. In nucleotides, the CDR3 is TGTGCCAGCAGCTTCCTCGGGGTCCCTGGCTACACCTTC.

The chain joins TRBV5-6 to TRBJ1-1, with D possibly matching TRBD1 (6 bases). Trimming shortened V by 6 bases and J by 11 bases, and 23 bases separated the two germline ends. Germline CDR1 SGHDT, CDR2 YYEEEE. There are 14 residues in the CDR3. The CDR3 DNA reads TGTGCCAGCAACCACAGGGAGTCGGGGTCCGGGGCTTTCTTT. It yields the protein CASNHRESGSGAFF.

V gene TRBV7-8 combines with J gene TRBJ2-7; 7 bases line up with TRBD2. With 3 bases clipped from V and 3 bases from J, the junction kept 11 bases outside the gene matches. Looked up from germline, CDR1 is SGHVS and CDR2 is FQNEAQ. This CDR3 spans 16 amino acids. The CDR3 region has the DNA TGTGCCAGCAGCTTCTCCAGGGCACCGGGGGGCTACGAGCAGTACTTC. It specifies CASSFSRAPGGYEQYF.

This clone was seen only a few times. This chain connects TRBV18 to TRBJ1-5; TRBD1 matches at 10 bases. V lost 8 bases and J lost 0; bases outside the gene matches: 1. Germline V gene lookup returns CDR1 KGHSH and CDR2 LQKENI. The CDR3 length is 14 residues. The CDR3 protein is CASGTGDSNQPQHF. Here the CDR3 DNA reads TGTGCCAGCGGGACAGGGGATAGCAATCAGCCCCAGCATTTT. Drawing the rest from reference TRBV18 and TRBJ1-5, the complete variable domain is NAGVMQNPRHLVRRRGQEARLRCSPMKGHSHVYWYRQLPEEGLKFMVYLQKENIIDESGMPKERFSAEFPKEGPSILRIQQVVRGDSAAYFCASGTGDSNQPQHFGDGTRLSIL.

This chain links TRBV29-1 with TRBJ1-2, with 7 bases fitting TRBD1. The germline V gene encodes CDR1 SQVTM and CDR2 ANQGSEA. J was trimmed by 4 bases and V by 7 bases; bases with no gene match: 15. The CDR3 extends over 15 amino acids. The DNA for the CDR3 is TGCAGCGCTGACTTTCCGGACAGGAAAGGCTATGGCTACACCTTC. This sequence encodes CSADFPDRKGYGYTF.

This chain links TRBV6-1 with TRBJ1-1; D might be TRBD1 (5 bases). The CDR3 extends over 12 amino acids. Germline V gene lookup returns CDR1 MNHNS and CDR2 SASEGT. V gave up 6 bases and J gave up 5 bases, with 10 bases separating them. The CDR3: CASRDTLTEAFF. CDR3 coding DNA: TGTGCCAGCAGGGACACATTGACTGAAGCTTTCTTT.

The rearrangement joins TRBV18 to TRBJ1-4; TRBD1 matches at 11 bases. Germline V CDR1 and CDR2: KGHSH, LQKENI. V shed 3 bases and J 4 bases; nucleotides not matched to a gene: 4. The CDR3 is 16 residues long. As DNA, the CDR3 is TGTGCCAGCTCACCCCCCGGGACAGGGGGTAATGAAAAACTGTTTTTT. Translated: CASSPPGTGGNEKLFF.